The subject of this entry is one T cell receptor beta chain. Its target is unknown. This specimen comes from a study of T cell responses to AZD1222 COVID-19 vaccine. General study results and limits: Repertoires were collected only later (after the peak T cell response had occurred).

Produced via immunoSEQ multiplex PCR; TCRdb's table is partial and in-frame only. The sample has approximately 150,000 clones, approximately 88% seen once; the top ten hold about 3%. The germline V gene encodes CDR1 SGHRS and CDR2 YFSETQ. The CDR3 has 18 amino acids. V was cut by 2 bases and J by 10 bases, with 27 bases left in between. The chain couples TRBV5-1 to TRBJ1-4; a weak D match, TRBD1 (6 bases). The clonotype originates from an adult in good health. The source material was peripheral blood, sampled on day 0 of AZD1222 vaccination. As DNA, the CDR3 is TGCGCCAGCAGCTTAGACTGGGGACATCCCGACTCCGGAGGAAAACTGTTTTTT. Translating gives CASSLDWGHPDSGGKLFF. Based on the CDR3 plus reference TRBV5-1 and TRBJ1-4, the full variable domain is KAGVTQTPRYLIKTRGQQVTLSCSPISGHRSVSWYQQTPGQGLQFLFEYFSETQRNKGNFPGRFSGRQFSNSRSEMNVSTLELGDSALYLCASSLDWGHPDSGGKLFFGSGTQLSVL.